The source of this T cell receptor (beta chain) is a study of CD8 T cells in ankylosing spondylitis. V lost 3 bases to trimming and J lost 0 bases; unmatched junction nucleotides: 8. Germline CDR1 reads KGHSH; CDR2 reads LQKENI. The CDR3 length is 17 residues. The TCR beta libraries were generated through quantitative 5'-RACE incorporating molecular barcodes. TCRdb itself ran the 5' RACE reads through MiXCR, one entry per CDR3 protein. The data contain some 95,000 distinct CDR3 sequences, 8.8% of them singletons. This clonotype was counted many times. Its target is not known. Study-level results: Certain motif variants had earlier appeared in reactive arthritis synovial fluid and blood. Blood from ankylosing spondylitis patients appeared to carry a characteristic roughly 8-variant TCR beta motif. Disease-linked clones were reportedly significantly enriched in matched ankylosing spondylitis synovial fluid.

The receptor was derived from a male donor with ankylosing spondylitis or in good health (not recorded which). Source material: blood, either unsorted or a sorted T cell fraction (not recorded which). This sequence joins TRBV18 and TRBJ2-5, with 9 bases matching TRBD2. CDR3 in DNA: TGTGCCAGCTCACCGCTCGCCCGCGGGGGGGACCAAGAGACCCAGTACTTC. This translates into CASSPLARGGDQETQYF.